A selection of T cell receptor beta chains follows, all from one sample in a study of cytomegalovirus exposure and HLA in healthy donors. Clones were sequenced by immunoSEQ multiplex PCR, and TCRdb holds only the in-frame ones, with some missing. The sample has some 120,000 clones, approximately 70% seen once. Sequencing was carried out using PBMCs. These receptor sequences come from a man aged 25-45 years in good health and CMV-seropositive. Both conserved end residues are part of each CDR3. The D gene is left open where the match is weak. The listing skips clone size in some rows; elsewhere it reads once, few, many or a size class.

TRBJ1-1	TRBD1	-	TRBV6-1	TGTGCCAGCAGTGAAGGTCTGGGACAGGCCTATAACACTGAAGCTTTCTTT	CASSEGLGQAYNTEAFF
TRBJ1-2	-	-	TRBV4-3	TGCGCCAGCAGCCAAGTTACCACTCCCATCTCGGGTGGCTACACCTTC	CASSQVTTPISGGYTF
TRBJ1-1	TRBD1	few	TRBV6-1	TGTGCCAGCAGGACAGGGGTCCACACTGAAGCTTTCTTT	CASRTGVHTEAFF
TRBJ2-2	-	-	TRBV4-3	TGCGCCAGCAGCCATGCCGGGACTGATAACACCGGGGAGCTGTTTTTT	CASSHAGTDNTGELFF
TRBJ2-4	-	-	TRBV9	TGTGCCAGCAGCGGCTCCGGTCACCGGGTGGACATTCAGTACTTC	CASSGSGHRVDIQYF
TRBJ2-5	TRBD1	few	TRBV9	TGTGCCAGCAGCGTACCCCGGACAGGGTTTAGAGAGACCCAGTACTTC	CASSVPRTGFRETQYF
TRBJ2-2	-	-	TRBV5-6	TGTGCCAGCAGTCCCTTGGGCAGGATAAACACCGGGGAGCTGTTTTTT	CASSPLGRINTGELFF
TRBJ2-5	-	-	TRBV7-9	TGTGCCAGCAGCTTTGGGAACAGGGAGGAGACCCAGTACTTC	CASSFGNREETQYF
TRBJ1-2	TRBD1	-	TRBV5-1	TGCGCCAGCAGCTTGGAGACAGGGGGCGCTCGGCGGGGCTACACCTTC	CASSLETGGARRGYTF
TRBJ1-2	TRBD1	few	TRBV2	TGTGCCAGCAGGTTTCAGGGGGCGCAGAGTGGCTACACCTTC	CASRFQGAQSGYTF
TRBJ2-3	-	-	TRBV18	TGTGCCAGCTCACATGACAGGACCACAGATACGCAGTATTTT	CASSHDRTTDTQYF
TRBJ2-1	-	-	TRBV10-3	TGTGCCATCAAGGGGGGGGCTAACGCGCCCTACAATGAGCAGTTCTTC	CAIKGGANAPYNEQFF
TRBJ1-2	-	-	TRBV6-5	TGTGCCAGCAGCACAGGGCTCGCGCCGGGTGGCTACACCTTC	CASSTGLAPGGYTF
TRBJ2-5	TRBD1	-	TRBV7-9	TGTGCCAGCAGCTCTGGGACAGACCAAGAGACCCAGTACTTC	CASSSGTDQETQYF
TRBJ2-3	-	-	TRBV5-1	TGCGCCAGCAGCTTGGGACACCTGAACACAGATACGCAGTATTTT	CASSLGHLNTDTQYF
TRBJ1-2	TRBD1	-	TRBV19	TGTGCCAGTAGTCAAACGGGACAGATCTATGGCTACACCTTC	CASSQTGQIYGYTF
TRBJ1-5	TRBD1	-	TRBV12-5	TGTGCTAGTGGTTTGGAAAGACAGGGGGATCAGCCCCAGCATTTT	CASGLERQGDQPQHF
TRBJ1-2	-	-	TRBV19	TGTGCCAGTAGTAGCAGGGAAAATGGCTACACCTTC	CASSSRENGYTF